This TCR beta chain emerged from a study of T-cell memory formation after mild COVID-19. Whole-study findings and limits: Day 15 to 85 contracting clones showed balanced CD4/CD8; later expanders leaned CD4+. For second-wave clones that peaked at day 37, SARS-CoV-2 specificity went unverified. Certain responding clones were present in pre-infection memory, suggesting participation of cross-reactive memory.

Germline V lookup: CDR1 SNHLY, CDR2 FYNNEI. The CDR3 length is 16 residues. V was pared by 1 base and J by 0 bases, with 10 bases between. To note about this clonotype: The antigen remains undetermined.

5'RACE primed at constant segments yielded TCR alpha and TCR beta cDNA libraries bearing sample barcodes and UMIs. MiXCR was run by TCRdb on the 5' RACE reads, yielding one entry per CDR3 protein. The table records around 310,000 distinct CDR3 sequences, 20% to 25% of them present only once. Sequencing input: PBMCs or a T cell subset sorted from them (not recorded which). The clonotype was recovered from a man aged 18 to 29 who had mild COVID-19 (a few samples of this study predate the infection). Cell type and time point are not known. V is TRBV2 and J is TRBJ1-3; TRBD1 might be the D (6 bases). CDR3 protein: CASSEDRAFSGNTIYF. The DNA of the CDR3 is TGTGCCAGCAGTGAAGACAGGGCCTTCTCTGGAAACACCATATATTTT.